This TCR beta chain is drawn from a study of beta chain features in type 1 diabetes. Trimming stripped 3 bases from V and 6 bases from J, with 17 bases between. This CDR3 has 15 residues. The germline gives CDR1 SGHNT, CDR2 YYREEE (reference sequence). Expressed TCRB transcripts were sequenced because the entire RNA isolate underwent reverse transcription. Assay used: immunoSEQ multiplex PCR; TCRdb lists only in-frame clones, some missing. The data hold some 200,000 clones, with 11% observed a single time. The TCR sequence derives from a young man in good health. The V and J genes are TRBV5-4 and TRBJ2-3, with D perhaps matching TRBD1 or TRBD2 (6 bases each). Sequences were obtained from central memory CD4+ T cells from blood. The CDR3 nucleotides are TGTGCCAGCAGCTCGCAGGGGACTTGGAGGGATACGCAGTATTTT. Amino acid sequence: CASSSQGTWRDTQYF.